This T cell receptor beta chain was captured in a study of T cell repertoires in cytomegalovirus infection. Study-wide context: HLA-B-restricted CMV epitopes that are well studied were used alongside recently identified HLA-C-restricted ones. Shared public TCR beta signatures pointed to both CMV infection and a matching HLA type.

TCRdb redid the calling of the reads with MiXCR, one entry per CDR3 protein. The table lists about 69,000 distinct CDR3 sequences, about 26% of them singletons. In its sample, this clonotype was seen a few times. Its matching antigen is unknown. General observations from the study: HLA-C-restricted CMV clonotypes gave the most frequent clonotype in two of eight donors. People with CMV and the relevant HLA were identified by cumulative public TCR beta family frequency.

The CDR3 covers 14 residues. The germline V and J ends were trimmed by 5 bases and 4 bases, with 14 bases remaining between them. CDR1 is MGHDK and CDR2 is SYGVNS in the germline V gene. The specimen was CD8+ T cells from cultured PBMCs, collected from culture after CMV antigen stimulation. This receptor was obtained from a human donor in good health (CMV status not recorded). Some clones in this sample may be carry-over from other donors' samples. The chain links TRBV25-1 to TRBJ2-5; D is ambiguous. The DNA for the CDR3 is TGTGCCAGCAGTTCCGACATATGGGGAGAGACCCAGTACTTC. Residues: CASSSDIWGETQYF.